These 30 T cell receptor beta chains originate from one sample sequenced in a study of cytomegalovirus exposure and HLA in healthy donors. The PCR had 60 Vbeta and 13 Jbeta primers. Only in-frame clones appear in the TCRdb table, and some are missing; sequencing was by immunoSEQ multiplex PCR. This table has about 67,000 clones, roughly 80% appearing once. Sample: PBMCs. The receptors here all came from a woman aged 30 to 39 in good health and CMV-seronegative.

The rearrangement uses TRBV5-6 and TRBJ2-7; D perhaps matches TRBD1 (5 bases). Looked up from germline, CDR1 is SGHDT and CDR2 is YYEEEE. V was cut by 2 bases and J by 3 bases, with 9 bases left in between. There are 13 residues in the CDR3. DNA for the CDR3: TGTGCCAGCAGCTTAGGGGTGGGCTACGAGCAGTACTTC. Translating it yields CASSLGVGYEQYF.

This chain uses TRBV5-6 with TRBJ1-1, with a weak D call TRBD1 (6 bases). Germline CDR1 reads SGHDT; CDR2 reads YYEEEE. The CDR3 has 14 amino acids. V was pared by 6 bases and J by 2 bases, with 14 bases between. CDR3 nucleotide sequence: TGTGCCAGCACCAGAACAGGGTCCAACACTGAAGCTTTCTTT. Translation: CASTRTGSNTEAFF.

This clone came up once. The J gene is TRBJ1-2, the V gene TRBV6-6, with TRBD1 as a possible D gene (6 bases). Trimming shortened V by 5 bases and J by 6 bases, and 16 bases separated the two germline ends. The CDR3 is made up of 14 amino acids. Germline loops: CDR1 MNHNY, CDR2 SVGAGI (reference sequence). The CDR3 DNA reads as TGTGCCAGCAGTACTCTAGGGGGGGGCGATGGCTACACCTTC. It translates to CASSTLGGGDGYTF.

J is TRBJ1-5 and V is TRBV19; D unresolved. Trimming removed 1 base from V and 7 bases from J, with 8 bases in between. This CDR3 is built from 13 residues. Germline values: CDR1 LNHDA, CDR2 SQIVND (reference sequence). The chain's CDR3 is CASSIGEGQPQHF. The CDR3 bases are TGTGCCAGTAGTATAGGAGAGGGACAGCCCCAGCATTTT.

This clone was recorded only once. The junction and the germline gene differ at one end; a read error may be behind it. At the DNA level, this CDR3 is encoded by other sequences in the same sample as well. The gene calls are TRBV5-8 and TRBJ1-5, with 10 bases identical to TRBD1. The CDR3 is 18 amino acids. Germline CDR1 and CDR2: SGHTS and YDEGEE. CDR3 sequence: CASSLALGTGVRNQPQHF. CDR3 coding DNA: TGTGCCAGCAGCTTGGCTCTAGGGACAGGGGTACGCAACCAGCCCCAGCATTTT.

The V and J genes are TRBV6-1 and TRBJ2-7; 11 bases fit TRBD1. J lost 5 bases, V lost 2 bases, and 5 bases had no gene match. Germline V gives CDR1 MNHNS, CDR2 SASEGT. The CDR3 has 15 amino acids. CDR3 sequence reads: CASSEWGTGGNEQYF. In nucleotides, the CDR3 is TGTGCCAGCAGTGAATGGGGGACAGGGGGAAACGAGCAGTACTTC.

The chain recombines TRBV10-1 with TRBJ2-6, with D tentatively TRBD1 (5 bases). The germline CDR1 and CDR2 sequences are WNHNN and SYGVQD (reference sequence). V shed 4 bases and J shed 1 base, with 8 bases lying between them. The CDR3 extends over 15 amino acids. CDR3 coding DNA: TGCGCCAGCAGTGCCCACAGGTCTGGGGCCAACGTCCTGACTTTC. Protein product: CASSAHRSGANVLTF.

The CDR3 loop is CAWRRTGSGNTIYF. The CDR3 DNA follows: TGTGCCTGGAGGAGGACAGGGTCGGGAAACACCATATATTTT. The rearrangement uses TRBV30 and TRBJ1-3; 8 positions agree with TRBD1. Losses at the gene ends were 3 bases for V and 4 bases for J; bases not matched to a gene: 5. The CDR3 has 14 residues. Per the germline V gene, CDR1 is GTSNPN and CDR2 is SVGIG (reference sequence).

J is TRBJ2-7 and V is TRBV4-3; D remains unclear. The CDR3 consists of 15 residues. CDR1 LGHNA and CDR2 YSLEER come from the germline V gene. Trimming pared 0 bases from V and 3 bases from J, leaving 12 bases between. For the CDR3, the DNA is TGCGCCAGCAGCCAAGAAAGCGAGGCCAGCTACGAGCAGTACTTC. Its translation is CASSQESEASYEQYF.

The chain joins TRBV7-9 to TRBJ2-2; the match to TRBD1 covers 8 bases. Germline CDR1 SEHNR, CDR2 FQNEAQ (reference sequence). The length of the CDR3 is 16 residues. After removal of 1 base from V and 7 bases from J, the junction contained 8 bases not matched to a gene. CDR3 amino acids: CASSLGPGGEDGELFF. The CDR3 DNA reads as TGTGCCAGCAGCTTAGGCCCAGGGGGCGAGGACGGGGAGCTGTTTTTT.

The rearrangement joins TRBV5-4 to TRBJ2-5, with 10 positions matching TRBD1. The CDR3 totals 14 residues. Germline V gene lookup returns CDR1 SGHNT and CDR2 YYREEE (reference sequence). Trimming took 3 bases from V and 1 from J; bases not matched to a gene: 0. The CDR3 sequence is CASSWDRGQETQYF. The CDR3 nucleotides read TGTGCCAGCAGCTGGGACAGGGGCCAAGAGACCCAGTACTTC. The variable domain in full, with the rest retrieved from reference TRBV5-4 and TRBJ2-5, is ETGVTQSPTHLIKTRGQQVTLRCSSQSGHNTVSWYQQALGQGPQFIFQYYREEENGRGNFPPRFSGLQFPNYSSELNVNALELDDSALYLCASSWDRGQETQYFGPGTRLLVL.

The gene calls are TRBV7-9 and TRBJ1-1; weak D call: TRBD1 (6 bases). The V gene's germline CDR1 is SEHNR and CDR2 FQNEAQ (reference sequence). The V gene lost 1 base and the J gene lost 7 bases, with 10 bases spanning the gap. The CDR3 has 13 amino acids. DNA for the CDR3: TGTGCCAGCAGCTTAGTACAGGACAGTGAAGCTTTCTTT. It encodes CASSLVQDSEAFF.

This chain uses TRBV7-2 with TRBJ2-1; possibly TRBD1 for D (6 bases). This CDR3 is 15 amino acids long. V was pared by 1 base and J by 3 bases, with 10 bases between. From germline, CDR1 is SGHTA and CDR2 FQGNSA. In DNA form, the CDR3 reads TGTGCCAGCAGCTTAGGGACAGTCCTCTACAATGAGCAGTTCTTC. Its protein product is CASSLGTVLYNEQFF.

This clone has only one observation. The genes are TRBV6-5 and TRBJ1-5, with unresolved D. Trimming took 2 bases from V and 6 from J, leaving 11 bases between them. In germline, CDR1 is MNHEY, CDR2 SVGAGI. The length of the CDR3 is 14 residues. This chain's CDR3 is CASSYDSVSQPQHF. DNA of the CDR3: TGTGCCAGCAGTTACGATTCAGTATCTCAGCCCCAGCATTTT.

V gene TRBV6-4 combines with J gene TRBJ2-2; D might be TRBD2 (6 bases). Germline V lookup: CDR1 MRHNA, CDR2 SNTAGT. The V gene lost 4 bases and the J gene lost 0 bases, with 9 bases spanning the gap. The CDR3 has 15 amino acids. CDR3 sequence reads: CASSGGDSNTGELFF. In DNA, the CDR3 is TGTGCCAGCAGTGGGGGGGACTCGAACACCGGGGAGCTGTTTTTT.

The chain employs TRBV5-6 and TRBJ2-2; D might be TRBD1 (5 bases). Trimming took 4 bases from V and 7 from J, leaving 8 bases between them. Germline CDR1 SGHDT, CDR2 YYEEEE. The CDR3 spans 12 residues. CDR3 sequence (DNA): TGTGCCAGCAGCAGGGGCCTCGGGGAGCTGTTTTTT. Translated: CASSRGLGELFF.

The chain joins TRBV11-3 to TRBJ2-3; 14 bases are shared with TRBD2. The CDR3 is 17 amino acids. With 4 bases clipped from V and 3 bases from J, the junction kept 6 bases outside the gene matches. Germline-derived CDR1 and CDR2 are SGHNT and YENEEA. The CDR3 protein is CASSWGGTSGGTDTQYF. The CDR3, as DNA: TGTGCCAGCAGCTGGGGGGGGACTAGCGGGGGAACAGATACGCAGTATTTT.

CDR3 nucleotides: TGTGCCAGTAGTATCTACAGGGGGTCGGGGGAGCTGTTTTTT. Translated, it gives CASSIYRGSGELFF. J is TRBJ2-2 and V is TRBV19, with 8 nucleotides matching TRBD1. CDR3 length equals 14 residues. Looked up from germline, CDR1 is LNHDA and CDR2 is SQIVND (reference sequence). The V and J ends lost 3 bases and 8 bases, in that order; junction bases with no gene match: 5.

The chain joins TRBV7-2 to TRBJ2-5; possibly TRBD2 for D (5 bases). Germline CDR1 is SGHTA and CDR2 is FQGNSA. The CDR3 length is 14 residues. V lost 2 bases to trimming and J lost 1 base, with 8 bases between them. The chain's CDR3 is CASSLRGSQETQYF. DNA of the CDR3: TGTGCCAGCAGCTTACGAGGGTCCCAAGAGACCCAGTACTTC.

CDR3 protein: CASNPGQGYGYTF. CDR3 DNA sequence: TGTGCCAGCAACCCTGGACAGGGATATGGCTACACCTTC. This chain connects TRBV6-6 to TRBJ1-2, with 8 bases lining up with TRBD1. Trimming removed 7 bases from V and 5 bases from J; junction bases left unmatched: 6. Germline V gene sequence: CDR1 MNHNY, CDR2 SVGAGI (reference sequence). The CDR3 is 13 residues long.

The chain employs TRBV29-1 and TRBJ2-7, with TRBD1 matching over 10 bases. Germline assignment: CDR1 SQVTM and CDR2 ANQGSEA. Trimming at V came to 5 bases and at J to 3 bases, leaving 7 bases not matched to a gene. This CDR3 spans 14 amino acids. CDR3 nucleotides: TGCAGCGTTCGACCGGGACAGGGGATCTACGAGCAGTACTTC. This translates into CSVRPGQGIYEQYF.

The chain has TRBV7-6 and TRBJ2-7; D is possibly TRBD2 (7 bases). Germline values: CDR1 SGHVS, CDR2 FNYEAQ. The CDR3 extends over 14 amino acids. The V end was cut by 2 bases, the J end by 7 bases, with 15 bases between. The CDR3 DNA is TGTGCCAGCAGCTTATTGTCAGGGAGGGGGGAGCAGTACTTC. Amino acids: CASSLLSGRGEQYF.

The chain has TRBV7-8 and TRBJ2-3, with TRBD2 identical over 9 bases. Germline trimming cut 5 bases from V and 4 bases from J; bases unmatched to any gene: 10. CDR3 length: 16 residues. Looked up from germline, CDR1 is SGHVS and CDR2 is FQNEAQ. CDR3 amino acids: CASSVSSGGRADTQYF. As DNA, the CDR3 is TGTGCCAGCAGCGTTAGTAGCGGGGGACGCGCAGATACGCAGTATTTT.

This clone was seen more than once but under ten times. This chain uses TRBV19 with TRBJ2-7; 7 bases line up with TRBD1. The V and J ends lost 5 bases and 4 bases, in that order; junction bases with no gene match: 2. Germline loops: CDR1 LNHDA, CDR2 SQIVND (reference sequence). The CDR3 contains 12 residues. CDR3 coding DNA: TGTGCCAGTAGTTACAGGGGTTACGAGCAGTACTTC. Translated: CASSYRGYEQYF. The whole variable domain, filled in from reference TRBV19 and TRBJ2-7, reads DGGITQSPKYLFRKEGQNVTLSCEQNLNHDAMYWYRQDPGQGLRLIYYSQIVNDFQKGDIAEGYSVSREKKESFPLTVTSAQKNPTAFYLCASSYRGYEQYFGPGTRLTVT.

The CDR3 reads CAISETSSGYTF. CDR3 coding DNA: TGTGCCATCAGTGAGACTTCTTCTGGCTACACCTTC. This chain links TRBV10-3 with TRBJ1-2, with no clear D. The germline V gene has CDR1 ENHRY and CDR2 SYGVKD. V lost 2 bases and J lost 7, with 8 bases in between. The CDR3 length is 12 residues.

The chain is built from TRBV19 and TRBJ1-1; 7 nucleotides align to TRBD1. The CDR3 is 14 residues long. Germline loops: CDR1 LNHDA, CDR2 SQIVND (reference sequence). The V and J ends lost 7 bases and 2 bases, in that order; junction bases with no gene match: 7. CDR3 nucleotide sequence: TGTGCCAGTACTCCGACAGGGACCAACACTGAAGCTTTCTTT. Its protein product is CASTPTGTNTEAFF.

This chain connects TRBV14 to TRBJ2-2; 10 bases are shared with TRBD1. The CDR3 is 16 residues long. The germline CDR1 and CDR2 sequences are SGHDN and FVKESK. V was clipped by 2 bases and J by 5 bases; unmatched bases: 5. CDR3 loop: CASSQLGDRGTGELFF. The CDR3 DNA reads TGTGCCAGCAGCCAACTCGGGGACAGGGGAACCGGGGAGCTGTTTTTT.

The rearrangement joins TRBV5-4 to TRBJ1-2; the D is unclear. The germline gives CDR1 SGHNT, CDR2 YYREEE (reference sequence). V was cut by 8 bases and J by 1 base, with 9 bases left in between. This CDR3 region has 12 residues. CDR3 region: CASSTVNYGYTF. The DNA for the CDR3 is TGTGCCAGTTCCACGGTTAACTATGGCTACACCTTC. Filled out from reference TRBV5-4 and TRBJ1-2, the complete variable domain reads ETGVTQSPTHLIKTRGQQVTLRCSSQSGHNTVSWYQQALGQGPQFIFQYYREEENGRGNFPPRFSGLQFPNYSSELNVNALELDDSALYLCASSTVNYGYTFGSGTRLTVV.

The chain has TRBV27 and TRBJ2-7; D might be TRBD2 (6 bases). The V end was cut by 6 bases, the J end by 12 bases, with 18 bases between. Per germline, CDR1 MNHEY and CDR2 SMNVEV (reference sequence). The CDR3 sequence is 12 residues long. The CDR3 coding sequence is TGTGCCAGCAGCCTCCACTCGGGGGAACCGTACTTC. Protein product: CASSLHSGEPYF.

The table lists this clone with a few counts. The chain links TRBV19 to TRBJ1-1, with 8 nucleotides matching TRBD1. The V gene end was trimmed by 1 base and the J gene end by 4 bases; junction bases not matched to a gene: 8. The CDR3 sequence is 16 residues long. Looked up from germline, CDR1 is LNHDA and CDR2 is SQIVND (reference sequence). The CDR3 nucleotides read TGTGCCAGTAGTATAGGAGGGGTGGACAGGGCCACTGAAGCTTTCTTT. Its translation is CASSIGGVDRATEAFF.